Sequencing of this T cell receptor beta chain was carried out in a study of shared clonotypes between healthy human individuals. Study details: Sampling drew on donors who were a couple of women and a few men aged 18 to 49.

Produced via immunoSEQ multiplex PCR; TCRdb's table is partial and in-frame only. Of about 490,000 clones in the sample, roughly 78% were seen once. Findings and limits, study-wide: Blood alone was sampled, and tissue repertoires likely differ. An anticipated effect of sequencing depth on clonotype sharing among donors was recognized.

Deletions cut 3 bases from V and 6 bases from J, with 12 bases between. This CDR3 has 14 residues. Per the germline V gene, CDR1 is LNHDA and CDR2 is SQIVND (reference sequence). As concerns this clone: Its antigen is currently unknown.

V usage is TRBV19 and J usage is TRBJ2-1; D ambiguous. Source material: PBMCs. This receptor was obtained from a woman aged 40 to 49 in good health. Some clones in this sample may be carry-over from other donors' samples. The CDR3: CASSMNPSPNEQFF. The CDR3, as DNA: TGTGCCAGTAGTATGAATCCCTCACCCAATGAGCAGTTCTTC.